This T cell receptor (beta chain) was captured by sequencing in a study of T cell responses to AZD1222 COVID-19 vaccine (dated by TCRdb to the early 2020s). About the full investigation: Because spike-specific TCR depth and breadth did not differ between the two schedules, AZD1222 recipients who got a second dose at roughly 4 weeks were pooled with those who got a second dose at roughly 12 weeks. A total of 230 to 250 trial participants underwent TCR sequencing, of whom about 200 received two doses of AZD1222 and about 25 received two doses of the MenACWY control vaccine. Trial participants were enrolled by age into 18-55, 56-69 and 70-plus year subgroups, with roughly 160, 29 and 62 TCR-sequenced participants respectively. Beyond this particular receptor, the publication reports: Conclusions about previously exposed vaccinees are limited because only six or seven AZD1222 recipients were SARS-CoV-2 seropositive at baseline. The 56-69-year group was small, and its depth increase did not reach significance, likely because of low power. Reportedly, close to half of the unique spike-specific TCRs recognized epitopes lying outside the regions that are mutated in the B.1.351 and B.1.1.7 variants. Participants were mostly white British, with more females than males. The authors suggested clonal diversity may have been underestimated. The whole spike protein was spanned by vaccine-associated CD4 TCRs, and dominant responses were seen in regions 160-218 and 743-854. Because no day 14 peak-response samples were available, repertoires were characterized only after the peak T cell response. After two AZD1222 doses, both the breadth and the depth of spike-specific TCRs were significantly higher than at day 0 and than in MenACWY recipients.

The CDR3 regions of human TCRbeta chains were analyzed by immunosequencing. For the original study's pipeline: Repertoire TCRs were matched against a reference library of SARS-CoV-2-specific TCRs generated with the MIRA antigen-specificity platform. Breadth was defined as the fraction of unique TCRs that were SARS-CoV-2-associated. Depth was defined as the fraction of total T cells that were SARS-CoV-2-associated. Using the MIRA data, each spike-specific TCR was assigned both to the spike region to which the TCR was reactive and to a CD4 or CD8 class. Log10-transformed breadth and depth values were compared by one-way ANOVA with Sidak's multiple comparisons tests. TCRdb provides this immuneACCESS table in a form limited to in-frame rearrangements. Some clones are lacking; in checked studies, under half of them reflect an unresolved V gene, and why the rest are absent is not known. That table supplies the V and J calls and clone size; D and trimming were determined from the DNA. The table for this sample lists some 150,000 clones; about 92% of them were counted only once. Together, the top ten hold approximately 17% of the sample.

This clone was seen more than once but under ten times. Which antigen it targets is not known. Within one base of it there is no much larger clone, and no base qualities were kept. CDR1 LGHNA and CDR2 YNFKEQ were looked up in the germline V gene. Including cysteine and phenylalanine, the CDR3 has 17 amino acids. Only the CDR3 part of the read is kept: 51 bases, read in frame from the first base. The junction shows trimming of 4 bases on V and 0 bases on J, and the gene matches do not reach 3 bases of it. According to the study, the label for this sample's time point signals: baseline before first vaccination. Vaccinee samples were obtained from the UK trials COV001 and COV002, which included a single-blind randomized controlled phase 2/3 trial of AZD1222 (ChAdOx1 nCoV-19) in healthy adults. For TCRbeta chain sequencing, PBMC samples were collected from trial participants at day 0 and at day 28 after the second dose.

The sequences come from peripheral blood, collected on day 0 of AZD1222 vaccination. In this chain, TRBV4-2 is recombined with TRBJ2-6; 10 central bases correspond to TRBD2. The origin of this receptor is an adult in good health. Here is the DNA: TGTGCCAGCAGCCTGAGCGGGAGGGTCTCTGGGGCCAACGTCCTGACTTTC. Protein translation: CASSLSGRVSGANVLTF.